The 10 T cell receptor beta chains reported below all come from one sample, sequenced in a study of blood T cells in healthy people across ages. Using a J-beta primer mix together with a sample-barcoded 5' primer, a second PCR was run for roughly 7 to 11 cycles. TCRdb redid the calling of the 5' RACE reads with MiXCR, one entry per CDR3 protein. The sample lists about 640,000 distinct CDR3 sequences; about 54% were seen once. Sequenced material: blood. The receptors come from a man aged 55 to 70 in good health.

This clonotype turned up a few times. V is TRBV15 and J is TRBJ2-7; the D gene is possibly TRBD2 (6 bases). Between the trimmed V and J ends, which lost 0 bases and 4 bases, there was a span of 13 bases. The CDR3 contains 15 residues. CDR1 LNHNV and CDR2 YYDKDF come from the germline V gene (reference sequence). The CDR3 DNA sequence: TGTGCCACCAGCAGAGAAGCCGGGAGCGCTTACGAGCAGTACTTC. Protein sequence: CATSREAGSAYEQYF.

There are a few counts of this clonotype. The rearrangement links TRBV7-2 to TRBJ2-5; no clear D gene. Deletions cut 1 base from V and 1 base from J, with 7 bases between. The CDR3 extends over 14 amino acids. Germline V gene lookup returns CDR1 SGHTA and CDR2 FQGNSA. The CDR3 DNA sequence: TGTGCCAGCAGCTTAGTACAGATCCAAGAGACCCAGTACTTC. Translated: CASSLVQIQETQYF.

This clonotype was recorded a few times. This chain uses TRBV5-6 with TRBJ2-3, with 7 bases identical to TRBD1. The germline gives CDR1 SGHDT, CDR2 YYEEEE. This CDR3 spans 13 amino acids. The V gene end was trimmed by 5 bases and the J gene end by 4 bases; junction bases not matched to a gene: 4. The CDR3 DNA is TGTGCCAGCAGGAGACAGGGTGCAGATACGCAGTATTTT. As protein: CASRRQGADTQYF.

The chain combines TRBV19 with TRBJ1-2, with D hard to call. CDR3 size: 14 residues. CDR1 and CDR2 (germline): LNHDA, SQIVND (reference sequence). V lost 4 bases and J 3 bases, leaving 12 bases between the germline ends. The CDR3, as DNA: TGTGCCAGTAGTAGACCTCGGACGGACTATGGCTACACCTTC. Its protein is CASSRPRTDYGYTF.

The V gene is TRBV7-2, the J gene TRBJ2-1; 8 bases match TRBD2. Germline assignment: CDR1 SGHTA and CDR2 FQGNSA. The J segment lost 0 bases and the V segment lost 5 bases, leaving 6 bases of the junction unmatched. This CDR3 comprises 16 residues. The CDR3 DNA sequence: TGTGCCAGCAGCCCACGGGGGGGGAGCTCCTACAATGAGCAGTTCTTC. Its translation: CASSPRGGSSYNEQFF.

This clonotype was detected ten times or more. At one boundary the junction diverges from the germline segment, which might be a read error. The DNA of the CDR3 is TGTGCCAGCAGCTTAGGGCAGGGCGACGAGCAGTACTTC. It translates to CASSLGQGDEQYF. The chain is built from TRBV5-1 and TRBJ2-7; weak D call: TRBD1 (5 bases). The CDR3 extends over 13 amino acids. The V gene's germline CDR1 is SGHRS and CDR2 YFSETQ.

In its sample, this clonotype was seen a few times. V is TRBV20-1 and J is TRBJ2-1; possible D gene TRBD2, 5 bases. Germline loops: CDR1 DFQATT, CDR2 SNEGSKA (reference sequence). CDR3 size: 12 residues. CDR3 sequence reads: CSGESSYNEQFF. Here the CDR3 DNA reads TGCAGCGGGGAGAGCTCCTACAATGAGCAGTTCTTC.

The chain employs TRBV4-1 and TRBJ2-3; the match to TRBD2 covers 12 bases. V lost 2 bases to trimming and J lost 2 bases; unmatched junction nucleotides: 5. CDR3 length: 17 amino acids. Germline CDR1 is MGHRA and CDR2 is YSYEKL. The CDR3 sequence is CASSQTSGGLLTDTQYF. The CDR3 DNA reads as TGCGCCAGCAGCCAAACTAGCGGGGGGCTCCTCACAGATACGCAGTATTTT.

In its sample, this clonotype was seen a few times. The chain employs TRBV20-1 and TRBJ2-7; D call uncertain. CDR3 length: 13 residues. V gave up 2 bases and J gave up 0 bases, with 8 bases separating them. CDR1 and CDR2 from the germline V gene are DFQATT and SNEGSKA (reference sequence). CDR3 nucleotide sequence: TGCAGTGCTAGACCTTCCAGCTCCTACGAGCAGTACTTC. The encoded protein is CSARPSSSYEQYF.

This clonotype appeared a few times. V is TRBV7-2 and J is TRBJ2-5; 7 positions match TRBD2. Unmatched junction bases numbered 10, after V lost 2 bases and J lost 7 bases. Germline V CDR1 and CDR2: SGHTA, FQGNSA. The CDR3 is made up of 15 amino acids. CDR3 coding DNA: TGTGCCAGCAGCTTAACTAGCGCGGGCCCGGGGACCCAGTACTTC. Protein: CASSLTSAGPGTQYF.